The text below deals with one T cell receptor (beta chain). This clone was seen once. No antigen is known for it. The input lacks base qualities; no much larger clone sits a single base away. Healthy HIV-negative adults with no recently reported acute infections or vaccinations were included as donors. Only Caucasian adults living in Nashville, Tennessee, USA were represented among the donors. CD4+ T cells were enriched through magnetic negative selection, after which naive cells were positively selected on CD45RA and the remaining negative fraction served as the memory subset. Blood was obtained by leukapheresis, after which PBMCs were separated by Ficoll-Histopaque density gradient centrifugation and cryopreserved in liquid nitrogen vapor phase. Analytical flow cytometry was used to check the purity and quantity of every magnetically sorted T cell population. Genomic DNA was isolated from each sorted fraction and quantified by UV absorbance on a Nanodrop 2000c.

Using the deep immunoSEQ assay, multiplex PCR amplified TCR CDR3 regions from genomic DNA. Extracted genomic DNA from each cell subset was distributed evenly across all wells of several immunoSEQ 96-well plates, and each plate was treated as a replicate. Each replicate PCR for sorted subsets received approximately 220 ng genomic DNA, equal to tens of thousands of T cell genomes. The purified libraries were quantified using a Qubit 3.0 fluorometer, sized with a Bioanalyzer 2100, and then quantified again using the KAPA Library Quantification kit. Every immunoSEQ 96-well plate was sequenced on a dedicated single-read 150-cycle Illumina NextSeq 550 flow cell. The source study handled its data this way. The immunoSEQ output contained only junctional sequences without quality scores, so filtering could not match that applied to full-length reads. Sequences were annotated with PyIR, a Python wrapper for IgBLAST v1.9, using IMGT germline references to assign V/J genes and CDR3. Reads with weak V/J assignments (E-value above 1e-6), missing CDR3, stop codons, out-of-frame junctions, or ambiguous translated residues were removed. V3J clonotypes were defined as sequences sharing an identical inferred V gene, J gene, and CDR3 amino acid sequence. Percentage overlap between repertoires was calculated by dividing the number of shared unique clonotypes by the size of the smaller repertoire. Richness of each repertoire was evaluated using RTK rarefaction, the Chao1 estimator, and Recon v2.1 estimates of unobserved clonotypes. Generation probabilities were computed with OLGA for all TCRbeta clonotypes obtained by the gDNA method from several donors. In TCRdb, the immuneACCESS table is reduced to in-frame sequences with V and J assigned. These tables do not hold every clone; where another copy was compared, an unresolved V gene accounts for under half, and the others remain unexplained. V, J and clone size derive from that table, while D and trimming were established from the DNA sequence. A total of over 1.4 million clones appear in this sample, around 97% of them only once. The top ten clones comprise roughly 1.1% of the sample.

The data were obtained in a study of shared clonotypes between healthy human individuals (dated by TCRdb to 2019 to 2021). Study-level background: A couple of women and three men aged 18 to 49 years were included in the cohort. For each donor, CD4 naive and CD4 memory were each run on three plates, CD8 naive on two plates, and CD8 memory on one plate. To increase sequencing depth and limit assay-specific biases, TCR repertoire library preparation and sequencing were carried out by different laboratories using diverse techniques. Each donor's leukapheresis produced roughly between roughly 0.85 and 10 billion PBMCs. The study deeply sequenced blood TCR repertoires of about five healthy adults to estimate repertoire size and the extent of clonotype sharing between individuals. Beyond this particular receptor, the publication reports: Based on pairwise subsampling, the degree of clonotype sharing among donors was expected to be affected by sequencing depth. Sampling was limited to blood, and TCR repertoires in tissue likely differ from TCR repertoires in blood. Naive subsets generally had larger estimated clonotype richness than memory subsets. Because the study included a small number of donors, the genetic and exposure-history diversity represented was limited. Incomplete sequencing was indicated by rarefaction of sorted-subset datasets, despite the large sequencing depth. Across several donors, about 5% of naive CD4, 3% to 3.5% of naive CD8, roughly 2.2% of memory CD4, and roughly 0.41% of memory CD8 clonotypes were shared. Higher generation probabilities were observed for clonotypes shared by all four sorted-subset donors than for non-shared clonotypes.

CDR1 and CDR2 (SGHAT, FQNNGV) derive from the germline V gene. Including cysteine and phenylalanine, the CDR3 has 12 amino acids. The entry retains the CDR3 DNA only, 36 bases that are in frame from base 1. V is cut by 1 base and J by 4 bases, and the space between the germline ends is 4 bases. The source material was naive CD4+ T cells sorted from blood. In the paper's terms, the cell subset or site label means: CD45RA+ positively selected. The TCR sequence derives from a man aged 25-40 years in good health. The chain joins TRBV11-2 to TRBJ2-5; no D segment can be confidently identified. The CDR3 amino acid sequence is: CASSLAGETQYF. The base sequence is TGTGCCAGCAGCTTAGCTGGAGAGACCCAGTACTTC.